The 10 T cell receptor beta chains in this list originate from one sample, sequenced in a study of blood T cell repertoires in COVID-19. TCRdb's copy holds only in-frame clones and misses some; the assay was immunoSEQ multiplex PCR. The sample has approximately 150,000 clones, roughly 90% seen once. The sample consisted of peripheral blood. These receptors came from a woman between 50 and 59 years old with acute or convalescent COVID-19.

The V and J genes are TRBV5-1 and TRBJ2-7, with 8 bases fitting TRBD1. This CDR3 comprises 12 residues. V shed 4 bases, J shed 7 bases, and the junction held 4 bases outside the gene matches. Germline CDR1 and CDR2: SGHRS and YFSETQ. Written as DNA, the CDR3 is TGCGCCAGCAGCCCCGGGACAGGTGAGCAGTACTTC. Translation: CASSPGTGEQYF. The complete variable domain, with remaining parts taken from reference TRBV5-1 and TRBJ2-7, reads KAGVTQTPRYLIKTRGQQVTLSCSPISGHRSVSWYQQTPGQGLQFLFEYFSETQRNKGNFPGRFSGRQFSNSRSEMNVSTLELGDSALYLCASSPGTGEQYFGPGTRLTVT.

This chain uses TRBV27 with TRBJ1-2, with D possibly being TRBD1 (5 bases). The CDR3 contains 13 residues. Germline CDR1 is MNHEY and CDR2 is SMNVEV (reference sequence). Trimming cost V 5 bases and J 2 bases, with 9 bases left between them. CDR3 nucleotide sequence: TGTGCCAGCAGTCCAGACAGCAACTATGGCTACACCTTC. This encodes CASSPDSNYGYTF.

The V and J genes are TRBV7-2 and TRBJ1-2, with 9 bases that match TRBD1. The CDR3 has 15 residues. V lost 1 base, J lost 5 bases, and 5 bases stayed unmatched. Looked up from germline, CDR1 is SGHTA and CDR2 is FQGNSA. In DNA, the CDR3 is TGTGCCAGCAGCTTAGTTGGGACAGGGAATTATGGCTACACCTTC. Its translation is CASSLVGTGNYGYTF.

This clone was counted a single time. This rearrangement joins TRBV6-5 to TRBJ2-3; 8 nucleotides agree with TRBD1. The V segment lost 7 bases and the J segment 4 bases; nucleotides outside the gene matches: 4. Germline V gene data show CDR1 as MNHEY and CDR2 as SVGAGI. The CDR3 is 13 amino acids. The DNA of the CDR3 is TGTGCCAGCAATACAGGGGGTGCAGATACGCAGTATTTT. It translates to CASNTGGADTQYF.

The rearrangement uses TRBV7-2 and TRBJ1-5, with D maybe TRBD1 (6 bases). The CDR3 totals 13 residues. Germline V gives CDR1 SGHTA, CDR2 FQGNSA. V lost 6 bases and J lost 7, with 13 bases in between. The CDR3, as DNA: TGTGCCAGCAGTCCTGACAGGTCCCAGCCCCAGCATTTT. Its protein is CASSPDRSQPQHF.

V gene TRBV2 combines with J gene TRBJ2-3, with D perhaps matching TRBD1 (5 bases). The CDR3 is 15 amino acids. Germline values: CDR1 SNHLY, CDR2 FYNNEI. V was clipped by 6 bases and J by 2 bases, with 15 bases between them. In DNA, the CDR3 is TGTGCCAGCAGCAAAATGGGGCAGGCCACAGATACGCAGTATTTT. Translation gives CASSKMGQATDTQYF.

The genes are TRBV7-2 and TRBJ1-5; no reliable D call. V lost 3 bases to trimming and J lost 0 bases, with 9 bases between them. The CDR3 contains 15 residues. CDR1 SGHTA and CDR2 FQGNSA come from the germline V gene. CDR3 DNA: TGTGCCAGCAGCTTTGCAGTTTATAGCAATCAGCCCCAGCATTTT. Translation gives CASSFAVYSNQPQHF. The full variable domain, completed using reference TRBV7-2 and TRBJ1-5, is GAGVSQSPSNKVTEKGKDVELRCDPISGHTALYWYRQSLGQGLEFLIYFQGNSAPDKSGLPSDRFSAERTGGSVSTLTIQRTQQEDSAVYLCASSFAVYSNQPQHFGDGTRLSIL.

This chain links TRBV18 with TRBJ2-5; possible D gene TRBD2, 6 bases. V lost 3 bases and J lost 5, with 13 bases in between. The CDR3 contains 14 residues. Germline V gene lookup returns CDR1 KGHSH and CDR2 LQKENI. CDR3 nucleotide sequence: TGTGCCAGCTCACCCCTCGGAGGGGTGGAGACCCAGTACTTC. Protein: CASSPLGGVETQYF.

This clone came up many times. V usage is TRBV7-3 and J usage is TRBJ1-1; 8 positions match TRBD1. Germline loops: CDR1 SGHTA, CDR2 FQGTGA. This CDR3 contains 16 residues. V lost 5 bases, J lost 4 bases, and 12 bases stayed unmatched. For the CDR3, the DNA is TGTGCCAGCAGCCCAGGACAGGGCCGCTCCGGCACTGAAGCTTTCTTT. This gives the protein CASSPGQGRSGTEAFF.

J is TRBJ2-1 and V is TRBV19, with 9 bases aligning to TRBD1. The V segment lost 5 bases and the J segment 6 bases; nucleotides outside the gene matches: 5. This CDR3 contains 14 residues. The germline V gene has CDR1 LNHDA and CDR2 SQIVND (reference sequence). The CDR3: CASSDRGESNEQFF. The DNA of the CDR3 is TGTGCCAGTAGTGACAGGGGGGAAAGCAATGAGCAGTTCTTC.